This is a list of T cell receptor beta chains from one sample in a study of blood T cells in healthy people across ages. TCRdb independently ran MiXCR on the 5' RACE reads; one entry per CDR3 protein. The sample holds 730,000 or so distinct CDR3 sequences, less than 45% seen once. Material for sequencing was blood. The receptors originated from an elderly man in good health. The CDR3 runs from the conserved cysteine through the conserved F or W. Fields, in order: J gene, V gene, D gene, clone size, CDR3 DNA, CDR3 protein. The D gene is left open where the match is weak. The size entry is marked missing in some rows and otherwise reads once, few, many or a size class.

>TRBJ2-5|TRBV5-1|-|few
TGCGCCAGCAGCTTCAGTCCTGCAGGTGGAGAAGAGACCCAGTACTTC
CASSFSPAGGEETQYF
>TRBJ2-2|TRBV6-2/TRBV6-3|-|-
TGTGCCAGCAGTTACGATAACAGAAACGCGAACACCGGGGAGCTGTTTTTT
CASSYDNRNANTGELFF
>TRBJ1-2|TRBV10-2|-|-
TGCGCCAGCAGTGAGACAGGGACTGACTATGGCTACACCTTC
CASSETGTDYGYTF
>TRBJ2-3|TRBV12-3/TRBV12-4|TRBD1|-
TGTGCCAGCAGGCCGACAGGGGGGATAACAGATACGCAGTATTTT
CASRPTGGITDTQYF
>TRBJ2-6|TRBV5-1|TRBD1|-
TGCGCCAGCTCCGGGACAGCGTCCCTTGGGGCCAACGTCCTGACTTTC
CASSGTASLGANVLTF
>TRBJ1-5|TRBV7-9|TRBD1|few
TGTGCCAGCGCTCCCGGGACAGGCACATTGGGGAATCAGCCCCAGCATTTT
CASAPGTGTLGNQPQHF
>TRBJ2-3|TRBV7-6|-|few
TGTGCCAGCAGCTTATCCACGGTGGGGGATACGCAGTATTTT
CASSLSTVGDTQYF
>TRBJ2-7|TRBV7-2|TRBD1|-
TGTGCCAGCAGCCCAGACAGGGTTCGGGAGCAGTACTTC
CASSPDRVREQYF
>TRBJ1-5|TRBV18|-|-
TGTGCCAGCTCACCAGGTCAGGGAATTGTCAGCAATCAGCCCCAGCATTTT
CASSPGQGIVSNQPQHF
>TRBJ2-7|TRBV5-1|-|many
TGCGCCAGCAGCTTAGGGGGTGGGAGCTCCTACAATGAGCAGTACTTC
CASSLGGGSSYNEQYF
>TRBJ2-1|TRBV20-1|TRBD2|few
TGCAGTGCCCCCTCGGGGGGGAAGAACTACAATGAGCAGTTCTTC
CSAPSGGKNYNEQFF
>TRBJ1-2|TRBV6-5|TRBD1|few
TGTGCCAGCAGTTATAACAGGGGCGTCTATGGCTACACCTTC
CASSYNRGVYGYTF
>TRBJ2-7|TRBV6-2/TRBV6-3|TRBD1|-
TGTGCCAGCAGAAAAACAGGGGGCGGACACGAGCAGTACTTC
CASRKTGGGHEQYF
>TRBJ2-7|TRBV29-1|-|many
TGCAGCGTTGAGAAGGGCAACTACGAGCAGTACTTC
CSVEKGNYEQYF
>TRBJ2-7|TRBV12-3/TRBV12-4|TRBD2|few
TGTGCCAGCAGTTTATCCCTTGAGCGGGACTACGAGCAGTACTTC
CASSLSLERDYEQYF
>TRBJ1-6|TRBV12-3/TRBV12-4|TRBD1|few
TGTGCCAGCAGTACCCGACAGGGCAGGAATTCACCCCTCCACTTT
CASSTRQGRNSPLHF
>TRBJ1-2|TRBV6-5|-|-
TGTGCCAGCAGTCGCCCTAGGGATGGCTACACCTTC
CASSRPRDGYTF
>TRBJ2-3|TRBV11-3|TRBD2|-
TGTGCCAGCAGCCCGGATGGACAGTTAGCGGGGGCCTCAGATACGCAGTATTTT
CASSPDGQLAGASDTQYF
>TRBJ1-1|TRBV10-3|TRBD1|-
TGTGCCATCAGTGCCGGGACAGCGAACACTGAAGCTTTCTTT
CAISAGTANTEAFF
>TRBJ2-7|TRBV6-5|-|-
TGTGCCAGCAGCAGAAAGGTCAGCAATGAGCAGTACTTC
CASSRKVSNEQYF
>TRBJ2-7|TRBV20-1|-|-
TGCAGTGCGGTGGGGTCCTACGAGCAGTACTTC
CSAVGSYEQYF
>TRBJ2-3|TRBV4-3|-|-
TGCGCCAGCAGCCAAGGAGATAAGGCAGTTTACACAGATACGCAGTATTTT
CASSQGDKAVYTDTQYF
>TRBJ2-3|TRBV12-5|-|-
TGTGCTAGTGGCCCTATCCCAGATGCGCAGTATTTT
CASGPIPDAQYF
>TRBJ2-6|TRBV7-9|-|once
TGTGCCAGCAGCTTAGTTCCGGGTTGGGGGTCTGGGGCCAACGTCCTGACTTTC
CASSLVPGWGSGANVLTF
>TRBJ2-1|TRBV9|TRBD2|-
TGTGCCAGCAGCGCGCGGGAGAAGTCCTACAATGAGCAGTTCTTC
CASSAREKSYNEQFF
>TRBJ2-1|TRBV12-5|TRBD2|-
TGTGCTAGTGGTTTGGCCTCCGGGACTAGCTACAATGAGCAGTTCTTC
CASGLASGTSYNEQFF
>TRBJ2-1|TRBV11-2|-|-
TGTGCCGGCAGCGGCCCAACCAGGGTTTCCTACAATGAGCAGTTCTTC
CAGSGPTRVSYNEQFF
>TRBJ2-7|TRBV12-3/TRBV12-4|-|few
TGTGCCAGCAGTTTAAGGGCCAGACTCTACGAGCAGTACTTC
CASSLRARLYEQYF
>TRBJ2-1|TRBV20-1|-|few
TGCGCCCCCGCTGGCGGAGGCTACAATGAGCAGTTCTTC
CAPAGGGYNEQFF
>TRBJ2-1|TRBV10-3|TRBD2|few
TGTGCCATCAGCCCATCTAGCGGATCCTCCTACAATGAGCAGTTCTTC
CAISPSSGSSYNEQFF
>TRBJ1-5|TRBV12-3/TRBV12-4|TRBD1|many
TGTGCCAGCAGGCCCAGGGGGCCGGAGTCGCCCCAGCATTTT
CASRPRGPESPQHF
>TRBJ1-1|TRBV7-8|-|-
TGTGCTACGGACGGGGGGCGGGTCACTGAAGCTTTCTTT
CATDGGRVTEAFF
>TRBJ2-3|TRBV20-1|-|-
TGCAGTGCTAGAGATTGGGGTCTAGCTACAGATACGCAGTATTTT
CSARDWGLATDTQYF
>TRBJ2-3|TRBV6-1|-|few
TGTGCCAGCAGTGAAGAAACACTCAGTTTGGCAGATACGCAGTATTTT
CASSEETLSLADTQYF
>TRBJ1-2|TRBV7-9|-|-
TGTGCCAGCAGCTTAGGATCCGACAGCAGTCGTCGTGGCTACACCTTC
CASSLGSDSSRRGYTF
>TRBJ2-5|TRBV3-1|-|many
TGTGCCAGCAGCCAGTACCGACCTCAAGAGACCCAGTACTTC
CASSQYRPQETQYF
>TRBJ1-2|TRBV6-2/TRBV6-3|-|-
TGTGCCAGCAGTTACGCCGGCCGTAACTATGGCTACACCTTC
CASSYAGRNYGYTF
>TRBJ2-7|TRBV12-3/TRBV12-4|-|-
TGTGCCTCCCGGGGAGGCTCCTACGAGCAGTACTTC
CASRGGSYEQYF
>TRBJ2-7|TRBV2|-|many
TGTGCCAGCAGTGAGGGGGCCAGGGTACTTTTCTACGAGCAGTACTTC
CASSEGARVLFYEQYF
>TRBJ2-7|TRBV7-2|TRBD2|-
TGTGCCAGCAAGCGAGCGGGAGGGTATTACGAGCAGTACTTC
CASKRAGGYYEQYF
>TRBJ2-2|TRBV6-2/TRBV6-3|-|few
TGTGCCAGCAGTCCCTATCCCGGGGAGCTGTTTTTT
CASSPYPGELFF
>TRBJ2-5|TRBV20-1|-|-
TGCAGTGCTAGAGAGCCCAGAGGTCGGGCGACCCAGTACTTC
CSAREPRGRATQYF
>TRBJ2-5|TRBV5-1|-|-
TGCGCCAGCAGCCTGTACTCAGGGTGGGAGACCCAGTACTTC
CASSLYSGWETQYF
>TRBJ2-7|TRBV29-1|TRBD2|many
TGCAGCGTTGCCTCTAGCGGGAACGAGCAGTACTTC
CSVASSGNEQYF
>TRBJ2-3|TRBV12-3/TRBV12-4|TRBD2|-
TGTGCCAGCAGTTTATCTAGCGGGGGGTCCCCCCGGACAGATACGCAGTATTTT
CASSLSSGGSPRTDTQYF
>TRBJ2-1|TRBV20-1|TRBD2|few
TGCAGTGCCATAAGCGGGACCGTATACAATGAGCAGTTCTTC
CSAISGTVYNEQFF
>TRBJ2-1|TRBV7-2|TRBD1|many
TGTGCCAGCAGCTTAGGTCAGGGGGTCTACAATGAGCAGTTCTTC
CASSLGQGVYNEQFF
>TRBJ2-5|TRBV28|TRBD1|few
TGTGCCAGCAGTTTATCAGACAGGGGAGAGACCCAGTACTTC
CASSLSDRGETQYF
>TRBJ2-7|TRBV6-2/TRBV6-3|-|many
TGTGCCAGCAGCCGAAAGAGCGGACCGAACCCAACCTACGAGCAGTACTTC
CASSRKSGPNPTYEQYF
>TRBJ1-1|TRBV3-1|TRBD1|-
TGTGCCAGCAGCCGAAAACCAGGGGGCACTGAAGCTTTCTTT
CASSRKPGGTEAFF
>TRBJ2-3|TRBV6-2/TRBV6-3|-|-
TGTGCCAGCATCCGCCGGGGGACCACAGATACGCAGTATTTT
CASIRRGTTDTQYF
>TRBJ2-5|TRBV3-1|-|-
TGTGCCAGCAGCCAAGAGCTTCAAGAGACCCAGTACTTC
CASSQELQETQYF
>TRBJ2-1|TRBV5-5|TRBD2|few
TGTGCCAGCAGCTCTAGACTAGCTTTGGGGAATGAGCAGTTCTTC
CASSSRLALGNEQFF
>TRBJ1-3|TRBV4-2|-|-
TGTGCCAGCAGCCAAGATTGGGGAGTTGCCTCTGGAAACACCATATATTTT
CASSQDWGVASGNTIYF